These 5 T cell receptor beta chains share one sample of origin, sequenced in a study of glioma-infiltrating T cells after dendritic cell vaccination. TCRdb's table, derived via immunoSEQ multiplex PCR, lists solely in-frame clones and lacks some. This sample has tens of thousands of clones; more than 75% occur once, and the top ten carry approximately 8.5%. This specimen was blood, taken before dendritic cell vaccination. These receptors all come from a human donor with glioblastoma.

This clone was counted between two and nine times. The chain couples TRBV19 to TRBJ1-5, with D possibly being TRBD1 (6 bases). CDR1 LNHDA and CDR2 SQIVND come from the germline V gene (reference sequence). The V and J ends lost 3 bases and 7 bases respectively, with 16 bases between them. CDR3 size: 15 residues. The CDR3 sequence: CASSISEWGGQPQHF. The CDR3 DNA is TGTGCCAGTAGTATCTCCGAGTGGGGGGGCCAGCCCCAGCATTTT. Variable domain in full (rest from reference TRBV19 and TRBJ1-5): DGGITQSPKYLFRKEGQNVTLSCEQNLNHDAMYWYRQDPGQGLRLIYYSQIVNDFQKGDIAEGYSVSREKKESFPLTVTSAQKNPTAFYLCASSISEWGGQPQHFGDGTRLSIL.

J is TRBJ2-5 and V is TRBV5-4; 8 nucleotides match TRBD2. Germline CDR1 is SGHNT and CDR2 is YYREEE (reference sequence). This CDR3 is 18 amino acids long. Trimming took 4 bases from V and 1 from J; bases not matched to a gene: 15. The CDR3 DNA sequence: TGTGCCAGCAGCCATATTAGTAGCGGGGCTATTCCCCAAGAGACCCAGTACTTC. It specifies CASSHISSGAIPQETQYF.

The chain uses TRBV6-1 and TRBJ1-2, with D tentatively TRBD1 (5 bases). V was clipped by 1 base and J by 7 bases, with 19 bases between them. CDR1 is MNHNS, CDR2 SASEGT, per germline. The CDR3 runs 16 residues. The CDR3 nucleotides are TGTGCCAGCAGTGAAGAGGCAGGGTGGGGGGTAGGTGGCTACACCTTC. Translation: CASSEEAGWGVGGYTF.

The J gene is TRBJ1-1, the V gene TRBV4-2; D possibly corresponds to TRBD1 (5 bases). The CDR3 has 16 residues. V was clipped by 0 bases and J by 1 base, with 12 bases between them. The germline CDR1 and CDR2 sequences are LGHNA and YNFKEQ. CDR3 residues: CASSQDTGGANTEAFF. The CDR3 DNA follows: TGTGCCAGCAGCCAAGATACTGGTGGGGCGAACACTGAAGCTTTCTTT.

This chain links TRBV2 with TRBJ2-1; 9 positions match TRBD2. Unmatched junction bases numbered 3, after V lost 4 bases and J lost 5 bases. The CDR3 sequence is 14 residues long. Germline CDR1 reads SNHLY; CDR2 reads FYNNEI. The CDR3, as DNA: TGTGCCAGCAGTGCACGACTAGCGGACAATGAGCAGTTCTTC. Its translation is CASSARLADNEQFF.